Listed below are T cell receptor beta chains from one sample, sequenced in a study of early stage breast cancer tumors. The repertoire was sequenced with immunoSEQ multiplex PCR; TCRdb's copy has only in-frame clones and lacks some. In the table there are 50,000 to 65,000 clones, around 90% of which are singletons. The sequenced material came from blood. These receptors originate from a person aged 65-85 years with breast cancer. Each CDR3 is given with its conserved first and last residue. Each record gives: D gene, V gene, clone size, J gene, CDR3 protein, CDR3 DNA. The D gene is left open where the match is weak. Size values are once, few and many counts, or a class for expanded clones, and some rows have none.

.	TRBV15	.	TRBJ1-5	CATSRDDVRLNQPQHF	TGTGCCACCAGCAGAGATGATGTGAGGCTCAATCAGCCCCAGCATTTT
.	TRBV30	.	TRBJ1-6	CAWSPTTINRGSPLHF	TGTGCCTGGAGTCCCACGACAATCAATAGGGGGTCACCCCTCCACTTT
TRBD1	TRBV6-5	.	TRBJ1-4	CASSNQGANEKLFF	TGTGCCAGCAGTAACCAGGGGGCGAATGAAAAACTGTTTTTT
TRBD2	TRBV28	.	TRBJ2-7	CASRVRTSGSYEQYF	TGTGCCAGCAGGGTCCGGACTAGCGGGAGCTACGAGCAGTACTTC
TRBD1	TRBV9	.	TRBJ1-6	CASSVTRQGGDSPLHF	TGTGCCAGCAGCGTAACCCGACAGGGAGGAGATTCACCCCTCCACTTT
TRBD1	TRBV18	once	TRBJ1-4	CASSPLGTGNEKLFF	TGTGCCAGCTCACCACTTGGGACAGGGAATGAAAAACTGTTTTTT
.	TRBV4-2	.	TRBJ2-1	CASSQVPRVQNEQFF	TGTGCCAGCAGCCAAGTCCCGCGGGTACAGAATGAGCAGTTCTTC
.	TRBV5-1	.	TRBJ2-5	CASSLTSQETQYF	TGCGCCAGCAGCTTGACATCCCAAGAGACCCAGTACTTC
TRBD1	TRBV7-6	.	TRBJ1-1	CASSLAGTAMRSEAFF	TGTGCCAGCAGCTTAGCAGGGACAGCAATGCGGTCTGAAGCTTTCTTT
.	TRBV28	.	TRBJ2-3	CASSSPGSDTQYF	TGTGCCAGCAGTTCCCCAGGGTCAGATACGCAGTATTTT
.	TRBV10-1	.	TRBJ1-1	CASSESSPASGGAAFF	TGCGCCAGCAGTGAGTCTTCGCCGGCTTCTGGAGGGGCAGCTTTCTTT
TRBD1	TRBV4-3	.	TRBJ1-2	CASSQEWDRGGGYTF	TGCGCCAGCAGCCAAGAGTGGGACAGGGGCGGTGGCTACACCTTC
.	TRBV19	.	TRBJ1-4	CASRNAGTNEKLFF	TGTGCCAGTAGAAATGCCGGGACTAATGAAAAACTGTTTTTT
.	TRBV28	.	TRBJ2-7	CASSSPHPSYEQYF	TGTGCCAGCAGCTCTCCCCATCCTAGCTACGAGCAGTACTTC
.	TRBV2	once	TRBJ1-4	CASAPPSSTTNEKLFF	TGTGCCAGCGCCCCACCTAGCAGCACCACTAATGAAAAACTGTTTTTT
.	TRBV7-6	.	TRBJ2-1	CASSLALYNEQFF	TGTGCCAGCAGCTTAGCCCTTTACAATGAGCAGTTCTTC
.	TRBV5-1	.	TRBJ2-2	CASSSTVNTGELFF	TGCGCCAGCAGCTCGACAGTGAACACCGGGGAGCTGTTTTTT
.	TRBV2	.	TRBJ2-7	CASNTVSGGVDEQYF	TGTGCCAGCAACACCGTTTCCGGAGGGGTCGACGAGCAGTACTTC
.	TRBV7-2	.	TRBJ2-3	CASSLGGPRSDTQYF	TGTGCCAGCAGCTTAGGCGGGCCTCGAAGTGATACGCAGTATTTT
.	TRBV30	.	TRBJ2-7	CAWSKGGLYEQYF	TGTGCCTGGAGTAAAGGGGGTCTCTACGAGCAGTACTTC
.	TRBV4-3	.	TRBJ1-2	CASSQDLPGVEGYGYTF	TGCGCCAGCAGCCAAGATCTACCCGGGGTGGAGGGCTATGGCTACACCTTC
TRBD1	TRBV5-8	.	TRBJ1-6	CASSLGQGGNSPLHF	TGTGCCAGCAGCTTGGGACAGGGGGGAAATTCACCCCTCCACTTT
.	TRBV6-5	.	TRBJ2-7	CASSTQVAYEQYF	TGTGCCAGCAGTACACAGGTGGCCTACGAGCAGTACTTC
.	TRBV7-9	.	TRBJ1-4	CASSLGSGRVDEKLFF	TGTGCCAGCAGCTTAGGCTCCGGCAGGGTTGACGAAAAACTGTTTTTT
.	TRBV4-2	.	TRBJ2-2	CASSQDKSSAEGNTGELFF	TGTGCCAGCAGCCAAGACAAAAGTTCAGCGGAGGGGAACACCGGGGAGCTGTTTTTT
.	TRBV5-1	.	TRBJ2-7	CASSLGLQDTAYEQYF	TGCGCCAGCAGCTTGGGTTTACAGGACACCGCCTACGAGCAGTACTTC
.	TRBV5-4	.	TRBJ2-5	CATTHNQGGVGSQYF	TGTGCCACCACTCACAATCAGGGGGGAGTAGGGTCCCAGTACTTC
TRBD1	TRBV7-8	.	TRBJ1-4	CASSIRTGGREKLFF	TGTGCCAGCAGCATCCGGACAGGGGGCAGAGAAAAACTGTTTTTT
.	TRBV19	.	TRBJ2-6	CATAEGAGPSGANVLTF	TGTGCCACCGCGGAGGGGGCAGGCCCCTCTGGGGCCAACGTCCTGACTTTC
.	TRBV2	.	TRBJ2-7	CASGPPLDRKYF	TGTGCCAGCGGGCCGCCCCTTGATAGGAAGTACTTC
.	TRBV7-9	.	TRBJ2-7	CASSSDGHYEQYF	TGTGCCAGCAGCTCGGACGGACACTACGAGCAGTACTTC
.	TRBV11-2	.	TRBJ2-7	CASSSLQRFSYEQYF	TGTGCCAGCAGCAGCCTACAGAGATTCAGCTACGAGCAGTACTTC
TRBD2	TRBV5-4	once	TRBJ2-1	CASGLAGGYEQFF	TGTGCCAGCGGACTAGCGGGAGGGTATGAGCAGTTCTTC
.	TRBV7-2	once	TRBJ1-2	CASSLDAGGLSNYGYTF	TGTGCCAGCAGCTTAGACGCCGGGGGACTCTCTAACTATGGCTACACCTTC
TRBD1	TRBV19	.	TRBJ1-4	CATRDRGWEKLFF	TGTGCCACCAGGGACAGGGGTTGGGAAAAACTGTTTTTT
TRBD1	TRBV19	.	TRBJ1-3	CASSVRDRGNTIYF	TGTGCCAGTAGCGTCCGGGACAGGGGAAACACCATATATTTT
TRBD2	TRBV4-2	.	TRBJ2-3	CASSQGLGGGPYEDTQYF	TGTGCCAGCAGCCAAGGGCTAGGCGGGGGGCCATATGAAGATACGCAGTATTTT
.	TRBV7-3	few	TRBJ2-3	CASSATSWTDTQYF	TGTGCCAGCAGCGCAACTTCCTGGACAGATACGCAGTATTTT
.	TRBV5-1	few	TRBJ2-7	CASSSVSSYEQYF	TGCGCCAGCAGCTCCGTTAGCTCCTACGAGCAGTACTTC
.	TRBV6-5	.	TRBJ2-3	CASSYRLSTDTQYF	TGTGCCAGCAGTTACCGACTTAGCACAGATACGCAGTATTTT
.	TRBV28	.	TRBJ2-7	CASSRQRGYEQYF	TGTGCCAGCAGCCGTCAGAGGGGGTACGAGCAGTACTTC
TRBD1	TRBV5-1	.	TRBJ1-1	CASSLETGGRTEAFF	TGCGCCAGCAGCTTGGAGACAGGGGGCAGGACTGAAGCTTTCTTT
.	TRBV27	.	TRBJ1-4	CASSFTPPGEAAGELFF	TGTGCCAGCAGTTTTACTCCTCCAGGGGAGGCCGCGGGGGAACTGTTTTTT
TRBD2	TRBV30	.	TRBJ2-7	CAWSVLQGLAGEEQYF	TGTGCCTGGAGTGTACTCCAGGGGCTAGCGGGAGAGGAGCAGTACTTC